This T cell receptor beta chain stems from a study of CD8 T cells in ankylosing spondylitis. The study's findings and limits: Matched ankylosing spondylitis synovial fluid reportedly showed significant enrichment of disease-linked clones. Ankylosing spondylitis blood appeared to carry a characteristic TCR beta motif of several highly homologous variants. Certain motif variants had earlier been reported in reactive arthritis synovial fluid and blood.

The CDR3 runs 14 residues. Germline loops: CDR1 SGHRS, CDR2 YFSETQ. V lost 4 bases and J 5 bases, leaving 15 bases between the germline ends. This clonotype was counted between two and nine times. Antigen: not known. TCRdb recomputed calls from the 5' RACE reads with MiXCR, one row per CDR3 protein. This sample has about 420,000 distinct CDR3 sequences, with 20% to 25% found just once. The origin of this receptor is a male donor with ankylosing spondylitis. This chain connects TRBV5-1 to TRBJ2-5; D gene ambiguous. Sequenced sample: blood, either unsorted or a sorted T cell fraction (not recorded which). CDR3 sequence reads: CASSPSPSRETQYF. CDR3 nucleotides: TGCGCCAGCAGCCCGTCTCCTAGTAGGGAGACCCAGTACTTC. Full variable domain (remainder filled in from reference TRBV5-1 and TRBJ2-5): KAGVTQTPRYLIKTRGQQVTLSCSPISGHRSVSWYQQTPGQGLQFLFEYFSETQRNKGNFPGRFSGRQFSNSRSEMNVSTLELGDSALYLCASSPSPSRETQYFGPGTRLLVL.